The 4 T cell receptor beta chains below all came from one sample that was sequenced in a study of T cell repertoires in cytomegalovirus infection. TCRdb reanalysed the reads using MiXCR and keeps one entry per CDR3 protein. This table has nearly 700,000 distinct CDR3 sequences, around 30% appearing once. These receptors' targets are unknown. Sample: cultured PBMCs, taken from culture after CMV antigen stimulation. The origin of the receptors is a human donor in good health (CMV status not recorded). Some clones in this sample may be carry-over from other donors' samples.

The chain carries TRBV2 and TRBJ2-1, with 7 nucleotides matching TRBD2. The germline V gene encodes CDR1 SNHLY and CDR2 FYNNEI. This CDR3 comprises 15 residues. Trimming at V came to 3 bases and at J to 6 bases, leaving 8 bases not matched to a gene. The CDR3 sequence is CASSDVRGSFNEQFF. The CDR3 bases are TGTGCCAGCAGTGATGTGCGGGGGTCTTTCAATGAGCAGTTCTTC.

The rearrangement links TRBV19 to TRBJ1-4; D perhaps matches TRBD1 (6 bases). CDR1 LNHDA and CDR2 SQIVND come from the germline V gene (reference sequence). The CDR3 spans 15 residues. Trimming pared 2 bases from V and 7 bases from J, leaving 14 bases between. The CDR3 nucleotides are TGTGCCAGTAGTATAAGCAGGGGACGAGGTGAAAAACTGTTTTTT. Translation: CASSISRGRGEKLFF.

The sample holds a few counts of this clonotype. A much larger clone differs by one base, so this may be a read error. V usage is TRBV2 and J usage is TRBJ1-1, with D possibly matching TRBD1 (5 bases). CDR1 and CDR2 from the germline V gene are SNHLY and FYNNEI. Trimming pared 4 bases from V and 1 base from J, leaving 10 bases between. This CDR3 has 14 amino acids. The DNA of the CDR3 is TGTGCCAGCAGTGTGGGGGGGAAGAACACTGAAGCTTTCTTT. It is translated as CASSVGGKNTEAFF.

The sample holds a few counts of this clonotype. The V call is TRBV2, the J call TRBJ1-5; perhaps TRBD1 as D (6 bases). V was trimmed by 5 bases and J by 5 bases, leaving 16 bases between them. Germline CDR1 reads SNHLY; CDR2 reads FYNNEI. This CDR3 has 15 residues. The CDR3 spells CASSPLMYRDQPQHF. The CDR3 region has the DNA TGTGCCAGCAGTCCCCTTATGTACAGGGATCAGCCCCAGCATTTT.